This T cell receptor (beta chain) was captured in a study of blood T cell repertoires in COVID-19. Study-level information: Donors in the United States, Italy and Spain gave samples during acute or convalescent COVID-19. PBMCs, B-cell-depleted T cells, or T cells provided the cDNA or gDNA that made up the material.

Original processing notes: Estimates of nucleated cell counts were drawn from the amplification of reference gene primers. Measured with immunoSEQ multiplex PCR; TCRdb has only the in-frame clones, and not every one. V and J calls and clone size are copied from that table; D and trimming were computed from the DNA. The table lists more than 75,000 clones, 75% to 90% of them singletons. This CDR3 contains 13 residues. CDR1 is SGHKS, CDR2 YYEKEE, per germline (reference sequence). Trimming left V 3 bases short and J 4 bases short, with 8 bases between. Sample: peripheral blood. This clonotype was sampled from a woman over 75 with active or convalescent COVID-19. This sequence joins TRBV5-5 and TRBJ1-5; D is unclear. CDR3 loop: CASSSEPNQPQHF. DNA for the CDR3: TGTGCCAGCAGCTCGGAGCCTAATCAGCCCCAGCATTTT. Filled out from reference TRBV5-5 and TRBJ1-5, the complete variable domain reads DAGVTQSPTHLIKTRGQQVTLRCSPISGHKSVSWYQQVLGQGPQFIFQYYEKEERGRGNFPDRFSARQFPNYSSELNVNALLLGDSALYLCASSSEPNQPQHFGDGTRLSIL.